Sequencing of this T cell receptor (beta chain) was carried out in a study of a mutant IDH1 vaccine in newly diagnosed glioma. Study at large: Across weeks 1, 3, 5, 7, 11, 15, 19 and 23, patients received a vaccination each time, eight in all. The study started vaccination 4-6 weeks after radiotherapy alone, or with temozolomide cycles.

This CDR3 has 16 residues. V was pared by 3 bases and J by 7 bases, with 11 bases of the junction left unmatched. Looked up from germline, CDR1 is SNHLY and CDR2 is FYNNEI. Whole-study results and caveats: Immune responses induced by vaccination arose in approximately 92% of the patients. Seemingly, top peripheral T cell clonotype changes bore no relation to pseudoprogression.

The data were produced by immunoSEQ multiplex PCR, yet TCRdb's version contains in-frame clones alone and is incomplete. Seen here are 40,000 to 65,000 clones, roughly 73% observed once, and the top ten hold 1.8%. To note about this clone: Its target is unknown.

The time point was: week 5, during vaccination. Vaccination comprised doses that each held 300 ug of mutant IDH1 20-mer peptide, plus topical imiquimod. The sequence came from a woman aged 40 to 50 with glioma. This specimen consisted of PBMCs, obtained from a glioma patient whose treatment included an IDH1 peptide vaccine. The rearrangement uses TRBV2 and TRBJ1-4; TRBD1 matches at 7 bases. The CDR3 DNA is TGTGCCAGCAGTGAGGATTTCTACAGGGGTGGTGAAAAACTGTTTTTT. Its protein is CASSEDFYRGGEKLFF. Filled out from reference TRBV2 and TRBJ1-4, the complete variable domain reads EPEVTQTPSHQVTQMGQEVILRCVPISNHLYFYWYRQILGQKVEFLVSFYNNEISEKSEIFDDQFSVERPDGSNFTLKIRSTKLEDSAMYFCASSEDFYRGGEKLFFGSGTQLSVL.